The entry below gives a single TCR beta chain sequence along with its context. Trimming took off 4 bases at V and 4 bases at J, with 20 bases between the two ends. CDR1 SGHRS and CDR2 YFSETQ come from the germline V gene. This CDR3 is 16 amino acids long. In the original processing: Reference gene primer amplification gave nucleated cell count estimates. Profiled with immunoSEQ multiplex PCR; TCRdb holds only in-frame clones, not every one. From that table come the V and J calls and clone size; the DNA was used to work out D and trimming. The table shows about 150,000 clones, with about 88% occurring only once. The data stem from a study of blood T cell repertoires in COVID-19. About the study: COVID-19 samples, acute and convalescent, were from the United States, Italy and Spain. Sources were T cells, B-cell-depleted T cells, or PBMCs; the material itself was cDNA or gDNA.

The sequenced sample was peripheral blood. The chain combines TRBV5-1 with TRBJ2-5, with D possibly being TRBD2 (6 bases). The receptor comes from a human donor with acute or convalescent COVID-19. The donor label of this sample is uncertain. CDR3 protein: CASSRGVGSQVETQYF. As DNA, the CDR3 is TGCGCCAGCAGCCGCGGGGTCGGCTCTCAGGTAGAGACCCAGTACTTC. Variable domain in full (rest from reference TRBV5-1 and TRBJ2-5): KAGVTQTPRYLIKTRGQQVTLSCSPISGHRSVSWYQQTPGQGLQFLFEYFSETQRNKGNFPGRFSGRQFSNSRSEMNVSTLELGDSALYLCASSRGVGSQVETQYFGPGTRLLVL.